A single sample gave rise to the 17 T cell receptor beta chains below, sequenced in a study of PD-1 blockade in classical Hodgkin lymphoma. Every patient relapsed after autologous stem cell transplantation, and brentuximab vedotin exposure varied. The assay was immunoSEQ multiplex PCR, and TCRdb's table has in-frame clones only and misses some. The sample has 10,000 to 14,000 clones; around four fifths are singletons. The source material was peripheral blood mononuclear cells (PBMCs), sampled before the second cycle of nivolumab. The receptors shown here come from a human donor with classical Hodgkin lymphoma.

This sequence joins TRBV7-2 and TRBJ2-4; TRBD2 might be the D (5 bases). V was shortened by 2 bases and J by 8 bases, with 10 bases between the two germline ends. From germline, CDR1 is SGHTA and CDR2 FQGNSA. The CDR3 spans 13 residues. CDR3 in DNA: TGTGCCAGCAGCTTAAGGATGCGGGACATTCAGTACTTC. This codes for CASSLRMRDIQYF.

This clone was detected only a few times. The chain has TRBV7-2 and TRBJ2-1; D possibly corresponds to TRBD1 (6 bases). The CDR3 is made up of 13 amino acids. The germline V gene has CDR1 SGHTA and CDR2 FQGNSA. Trimming took off 5 bases at V and 9 bases at J, with 14 bases between the two ends. The CDR3 DNA reads as TGTGCCAGCAGCCAACTACAGGGATTTGAGCAGTTCTTC. The encoded protein is CASSQLQGFEQFF.

The chain couples TRBV7-2 to TRBJ1-4; TRBD1 matches at 7 bases. Germline CDR1 reads SGHTA; CDR2 reads FQGNSA. J gave up 8 bases and V 5 bases, and 8 bases lay outside the gene matches. The CDR3 contains 14 residues. The CDR3 nucleotides are TGTGCCAGCAGCATCGACAGGGTTAGGGAAAAACTGTTTTTT. The encoded protein is CASSIDRVREKLFF. Based on the CDR3 plus reference TRBV7-2 and TRBJ1-4, the full variable domain is GAGVSQSPSNKVTEKGKDVELRCDPISGHTALYWYRQSLGQGLEFLIYFQGNSAPDKSGLPSDRFSAERTGGSVSTLTIQRTQQEDSAVYLCASSIDRVREKLFFGSGTQLSVL.

The chain links TRBV4-1 to TRBJ2-7; 10 bases are shared with TRBD2. The CDR3 sequence is 15 residues long. The V gene's germline CDR1 is MGHRA and CDR2 YSYEKL. The ends lost 2 bases at V and 3 bases at J; junction bases unmatched: 4. The CDR3 nucleotides are TGCGCCAGCAGCCAAATAGCGGGAGGTGACTACGAGCAGTACTTC. It is translated as CASSQIAGGDYEQYF.

The chain couples TRBV5-4 to TRBJ2-5; 8 nucleotides align to TRBD1. The germline CDR1 and CDR2 sequences are SGHNT and YYREEE (reference sequence). The V segment lost 2 bases and the J segment 3 bases; nucleotides outside the gene matches: 6. The CDR3 runs to 15 residues. The DNA of the CDR3 is TGTGCCAGCAGCTTATCTCGGACAGGGAAAGAGACCCAGTACTTC. Residues: CASSLSRTGKETQYF.

This chain connects TRBV4-2 to TRBJ1-5, with 12 bases that match TRBD1. Germline V gene lookup returns CDR1 LGHNA and CDR2 YNFKEQ. CDR3 length equals 19 residues. Losses at the gene ends were 2 bases for V and 2 bases for J; bases not matched to a gene: 10. CDR3 protein: CASSQPRGTGGAGNQPQHF. CDR3 nucleotide sequence: TGTGCCAGCAGCCAACCCCGGGGGACAGGGGGCGCGGGCAATCAGCCCCAGCATTTT.

The sample holds a few counts of this clone. The chain combines TRBV19 with TRBJ1-2; no clear D gene. The CDR3 is made up of 14 amino acids. V was pared by 3 bases and J by 4 bases, with 12 bases between. Germline values: CDR1 LNHDA, CDR2 SQIVND (reference sequence). CDR3 amino acids: CASSIRSQFYGYTF. CDR3 DNA: TGTGCCAGTAGTATCCGTTCCCAGTTCTATGGCTACACCTTC.

This chain links TRBV5-6 with TRBJ2-2; D gene uncertain. This CDR3 contains 13 residues. Germline CDR1 and CDR2: SGHDT and YYEEEE. V lost 2 bases to trimming and J lost 9 bases, with 11 bases between them. CDR3 in DNA: TGTGCCAGCAGCTTAACTCGGATGCGGGAGCTGTTTTTT. Its protein product is CASSLTRMRELFF.

This clone occurred a few times. The chain employs TRBV7-7 and TRBJ2-1, with D uncertain. Germline CDR1 reads SSHAT; CDR2 reads FNYEAQ (reference sequence). The CDR3 consists of 13 residues. Trimming shortened V by 5 bases and J by 4 bases, and 9 bases separated the two germline ends. The CDR3 nucleotides are TGTGCCAGCAGCACCATGCTATACAATGAGCAGTTCTTC. It translates to CASSTMLYNEQFF.

The chain employs TRBV6-5 and TRBJ2-5, with D perhaps matching TRBD1 (6 bases). V was trimmed by 2 bases and J by 9 bases, leaving 13 bases between them. This CDR3 has 13 amino acids. Germline CDR1 reads MNHEY; CDR2 reads SVGAGI. The CDR3 nucleotides are TGTGCCAGCAGTTACAGGGGGTCTGGGGCCCAGTACTTC. This gives the protein CASSYRGSGAQYF.

The J gene is TRBJ2-5, the V gene TRBV28; D is perhaps TRBD1 (6 bases). In germline, CDR1 is MDHEN, CDR2 SYDVKM. V lost 3 bases, J lost 5 bases, and 13 bases lay in between. The CDR3 runs to 14 residues. CDR3 amino acids: CASSFLGHWETQYF. CDR3 DNA sequence: TGTGCCAGCAGTTTCTTGGGACACTGGGAGACCCAGTACTTC.

V is TRBV27 and J is TRBJ2-5; a weak D match, TRBD2 (6 bases). The CDR3 contains 15 residues. The germline gives CDR1 MNHEY, CDR2 SMNVEV (reference sequence). V dropped 5 bases and J dropped 5 bases, with 18 bases sitting between them. The CDR3 DNA sequence: TGTGCCAGCAGTGGGTTGGAAAGCGGGCTTGAGACCCAGTACTTC. It is translated as CASSGLESGLETQYF.

The genes are TRBV9 and TRBJ2-1, with D possibly being TRBD1 or TRBD2 (7 bases each). This CDR3 has 20 amino acids. V lost 5 bases and J lost 6, with 33 bases in between. Germline V gene sequence: CDR1 SGDLS, CDR2 YYNGEE. CDR3: CASSSYKTLGPGGVGNEQFF. In DNA form, the CDR3 reads TGTGCCAGCAGTTCTTACAAGACCCTTGGGCCAGGGGGGGTAGGCAATGAGCAGTTCTTC.

The J gene is TRBJ1-5, the V gene TRBV30; D call uncertain. Germline V gene sequence: CDR1 GTSNPN, CDR2 SVGIG (reference sequence). Trimming removed 3 bases from V and 3 bases from J, with 9 bases in between. The CDR3 runs to 13 residues. Here the CDR3 reads CAWRPSNNQPQHF. The CDR3 nucleotides are TGTGCCTGGAGGCCCAGTAACAATCAGCCCCAGCATTTT.

The V call is TRBV19, the J call TRBJ1-2; D perhaps matches TRBD1 (6 bases). This CDR3 has 15 amino acids. V gave up 3 bases and J gave up 9 bases, with 20 bases separating them. CDR1 and CDR2 (germline): LNHDA, SQIVND (reference sequence). CDR3 DNA sequence: TGTGCCAGTAGTATCTGGTCAGGGGCCCTTACGAGCTACACCTTC. Translation gives CASSIWSGALTSYTF.

DNA for the CDR3: TGTGCCAGCAGCTTGAGTCGATCAGGAAGATCCTACGAGCAGTACTTC. As protein: CASSLSRSGRSYEQYF. The rearrangement joins TRBV5-6 to TRBJ2-7; D ambiguous. The CDR3 covers 16 residues. Germline V gene lookup returns CDR1 SGHDT and CDR2 YYEEEE. The V end lost 1 base, the J end lost 1 base, and 15 bases lay between the germline ends.

The chain couples TRBV15 to TRBJ1-5; possible D gene TRBD1, 5 bases. Trimming cost V 1 base and J 5 bases, with 15 bases left between them. Germline CDR1 and CDR2: LNHNV and YYDKDF (reference sequence). The CDR3 consists of 16 residues. For the CDR3, the DNA is TGTGCCACCAGCAGAGGTCCTCGGGGGTCGGATCAGCCCCAGCATTTT. Translating gives CATSRGPRGSDQPQHF.